This T cell receptor (beta chain) was captured by sequencing in a study of blood T cell repertoires in COVID-19. Turning to the study itself: Samples representing acute and convalescent COVID-19 were sourced from the United States, Italy and Spain. T cells, B-cell-depleted T cells, or PBMCs provided the cDNA or gDNA that served as material.

This clone was detected only once. Participants, about 18 to 90 years old, spanned 24 US areas. As originally analysed: Using reference gene primer amplification, nucleated cell counts were estimated. TCRdb keeps only in-frame clones here, not all; method: immunoSEQ multiplex PCR. D and trimming were read from the DNA, whereas the V and J calls and clone size are those reported in that table. The table includes a few hundred thousand clones, around 90% detected once. The germline V gene has CDR1 MNHEY and CDR2 SMNVEV (reference sequence). Trimming removed 6 bases from V and 8 bases from J, with 16 bases in between. This CDR3 is built from 13 residues.

This TCR was recovered from a woman under 30 with acute COVID-19. The chain carries TRBV27 and TRBJ1-2; D possibly corresponds to TRBD1 (6 bases). Sequencing was done on a sample of PBMCs or T cells enriched from blood (not recorded which). The CDR3 DNA is TGTGCCAGCAGCATGTTTGGGGGCGAAGGCTACACCTTC. Amino acid sequence: CASSMFGGEGYTF.